This TCR beta chain derives from a study of neoadjuvant anti-PD-1 for oral cavity cancer. The germline gives CDR1 MNHNY, CDR2 SVGAGI (reference sequence). The CDR3 runs to 15 residues. V lost 8 bases and J lost 7, with 23 bases in between. Most PBMC samples had approximately 480 ng input DNA in six replicates. The data were produced by immunoSEQ multiplex PCR, yet TCRdb's version contains in-frame clones alone and is incomplete. The sample has 6,500 to 8,000 clones, about 70% seen once. The rearrangement uses TRBV6-6 and TRBJ1-2; D unresolved. Here the sequenced sample was PBMCs, taken before nivolumab (anti-PD-1) treatment. The TCR originated in a person aged 35 to 85 with oral cavity squamous cell carcinoma. Here the CDR3 DNA reads TGTGCCAGCGGACTCCTGTGGTCCGGAAAGCGTGGCTACACCTTC. Translating gives CASGLLWSGKRGYTF.